This T cell receptor (beta chain) stems from a study of cytomegalovirus exposure and HLA in healthy donors. Between the trimmed V and J ends, which lost 0 bases and 4 bases, there was a span of 10 bases. The germline V gene has CDR1 SGDLS and CDR2 YYNGEE. The CDR3 is 14 amino acids. 13 Jbeta primers and 60 Vbeta primers were used for the PCR. This table comes from immunoSEQ multiplex PCR, and its TCRdb copy is limited to in-frame clones, with some not included. This table holds around 140,000 clones, approximately 10% found once. The V and J genes are TRBV9 and TRBJ2-5, with D possibly TRBD2 on 5 matching bases. The clonotype was recovered from a woman in her forties in good health and CMV-seropositive. Material: PBMCs. The CDR3 region is CASSVDGSTETQYF. CDR3 DNA: TGTGCCAGCAGCGTAGATGGGAGTACAGAGACCCAGTACTTC.